This TCR beta chain was identified in a study of blood T cell repertoires in COVID-19. Turning to the study itself: Specimens from acute and convalescent COVID-19 originated in the United States, Italy and Spain. T cells, B-cell-depleted T cells, or PBMCs provided the cDNA or gDNA that served as material.

This CDR3 is built from 13 residues. Germline loops: CDR1 MNHEY, CDR2 SVGAGI. The V gene lost 5 bases and the J gene lost 4 bases, with 11 bases spanning the gap. This clone was observed a single time. Methods used by the authors: Reference gene primer amplification in the assay estimated nucleated cell counts. Method: immunoSEQ multiplex PCR; TCRdb's copy keeps in-frame clones and lacks some. The V and J calls and clone size are taken from that table; D and trimming were inferred from the DNA. The sample includes 120,000 to 150,000 clones, less than 85% of them seen just once. Sequencing was done on a sample of peripheral blood. The chain uses TRBV6-5 and TRBJ1-2; possible D gene TRBD1, 5 bases. The TCR was taken from a human donor in a cohort sampled during active COVID-19. CDR3 region: CASSQQEFYGYTF. The DNA for the CDR3 is TGTGCCAGCAGTCAACAGGAATTCTATGGCTACACCTTC.